The source of this T cell receptor (beta chain) is a study of cytomegalovirus exposure and HLA in healthy donors. Whole-study results and caveats: The authors assumed roughly uniform sequencing depth across donors for presence/absence analyses.

The sample holds a few counts of this clone. The target antigen is unknown. In the PCR, 60 Vbeta and 13 Jbeta primers were used. This table comes from immunoSEQ multiplex PCR, and its TCRdb copy is limited to in-frame clones, with some not included. The table lists some 89,000 clones, about three quarters of them singletons. This CDR3 region has 14 residues. Germline CDR1 LNHDA, CDR2 SQIVND (reference sequence). V lost 7 bases and J 1 base, leaving 13 bases between the germline ends. This receptor was taken from a man in his 60s in good health and CMV-seronegative. The sample was PBMCs. This chain links TRBV19 with TRBJ1-1, with D unresolved. CDR3 region: CASKLSGPNTEAFF. DNA for the CDR3: TGTGCCAGTAAGTTGAGTGGTCCGAACACTGAAGCTTTCTTT.